Below, 18 T cell receptor beta chains from the same sample are listed, as sequenced in a study of T cell responses to AZD1222 COVID-19 vaccine. The repertoire was sequenced with immunoSEQ multiplex PCR; TCRdb's copy has only in-frame clones and lacks some. The sample contains some 97,000 clones, nearly 95% of which appear only once. The source material was peripheral blood, sampled on day 0 of AZD1222 vaccination. The receptors come from an adult in good health.

The sample holds one count of this clone. V gene TRBV27 combines with J gene TRBJ2-3; TRBD2 agrees at 7 bases. This CDR3 spans 14 amino acids. V was clipped by 2 bases and J by 5 bases; unmatched bases: 4. Germline-derived CDR1 and CDR2 are MNHEY and SMNVEV (reference sequence). This CDR3 reads CASSLAGVVDTQYF. The CDR3 coding sequence is TGTGCCAGCAGTTTAGCGGGAGTCGTAGATACGCAGTATTTT.

The gene calls are TRBV7-6 and TRBJ2-1, with D tentatively TRBD2 (5 bases). Between the trimmed V and J ends, which lost 5 bases and 6 bases, there was a span of 8 bases. CDR3 length: 12 amino acids. Germline CDR1 reads SGHVS; CDR2 reads FNYEAQ. CDR3 DNA: TGTGCCAGCAGCAGGAGCGGCAATGAGCAGTTCTTC. It specifies CASSRSGNEQFF.

The CDR3 reads CASTRGWVAGSYNEQFF. For the CDR3, the DNA is TGTGCCAGCACCCGGGGTTGGGTAGCGGGGTCCTACAATGAGCAGTTCTTC. This rearrangement joins TRBV28 to TRBJ2-1, with 8 positions matching TRBD2. Per the germline V gene, CDR1 is MDHEN and CDR2 is SYDVKM. V dropped 7 bases and J dropped 1; count of bases not matched to a gene: 12. CDR3 length: 17 amino acids.

This sequence joins TRBV2 and TRBJ1-3, with a possible D match to TRBD1 (6 bases). In germline, CDR1 is SNHLY, CDR2 FYNNEI. This CDR3 is 14 amino acids long. The CDR3 nucleotides are TGTGCAGACAAGGGGGGGTCCTCTGGAAACACCATATATTTT. Translating it yields CADKGGSSGNTIYF.

This chain links TRBV6-5 with TRBJ2-3; no reliable D call. Germline V gives CDR1 MNHEY, CDR2 SVGAGI. Trimming took 6 bases from V and 6 from J, leaving 10 bases between them. The length of the CDR3 is 12 residues. This CDR3 reads CASRGPVDTQYF. The CDR3 DNA sequence: TGTGCCAGCAGGGGTCCGGTCGATACGCAGTATTTT.

The chain employs TRBV6-5 and TRBJ1-6, with D unresolved. This CDR3 has 15 residues. The germline gives CDR1 MNHEY, CDR2 SVGAGI. V lost 2 bases and J lost 9, with 14 bases in between. CDR3 sequence (DNA): TGTGCCAGCAGTTACATTCCCGAAGGTGGTTCACCCCTCCACTTT. Protein product: CASSYIPEGGSPLHF.

CDR3 sequence (DNA): TGTGCCAGCCGGGACCACGCCGGGGAGCTGTTTTTT. Translation: CASRDHAGELFF. The chain links TRBV27 to TRBJ2-2; possibly TRBD1 or TRBD2 for D (5 bases each). CDR3 length: 12 residues. Germline V lookup: CDR1 MNHEY, CDR2 SMNVEV (reference sequence). Trimming left V 8 bases short and J 6 bases short, with 10 bases between.

This rearrangement joins TRBV27 to TRBJ1-1, with 8 positions matching TRBD1. CDR1 is MNHEY and CDR2 is SMNVEV in the germline V gene (reference sequence). The J segment lost 3 bases and the V segment lost 5 bases, leaving 5 bases of the junction unmatched. This CDR3 spans 14 amino acids. CDR3 residues: CASSPGQGDTEAFF. The CDR3 DNA is TGTGCCAGCAGTCCCGGACAGGGTGACACTGAAGCTTTCTTT.

V and J are TRBV5-1 and TRBJ2-7; weak D call: TRBD2 (6 bases). The CDR3 length is 15 residues. Trimming pared 4 bases from V and 3 bases from J, leaving 17 bases between. In germline, CDR1 is SGHRS, CDR2 YFSETQ. In DNA, the CDR3 is TGCGCCAGCAGCGCCGGGACGGGAGTCGACTACGAGCAGTACTTC. It codes for CASSAGTGVDYEQYF.

The rearrangement uses TRBV19 and TRBJ2-2; TRBD1 matches at 9 bases. J gave up 3 bases and V 8 bases, and 7 bases lay outside the gene matches. From germline, CDR1 is LNHDA and CDR2 SQIVND (reference sequence). The CDR3 sequence is 15 residues long. CDR3 protein: CASYNRGRDTGELFF. The CDR3 DNA is TGTGCCAGTTATAACAGGGGGCGCGACACCGGGGAGCTGTTTTTT.

The chain links TRBV9 to TRBJ2-1; D is unresolved. The CDR3 is made up of 17 amino acids. CDR1 is SGDLS and CDR2 is YYNGEE in the germline V gene. V lost 0 bases to trimming and J lost 4 bases, with 17 bases between them. The CDR3 spells CASSVDMGEPRYNEQFF. The CDR3 coding sequence is TGTGCCAGCAGCGTAGATATGGGTGAGCCCCGATACAATGAGCAGTTCTTC.

The J gene is TRBJ2-2, the V gene TRBV6-4, with a possible D match to TRBD1 (6 bases). The CDR3 is made up of 14 amino acids. From germline, CDR1 is MRHNA and CDR2 SNTAGT. V was pared by 3 bases and J by 5 bases, with 10 bases between. CDR3 DNA: TGTGCCAGCAGTGAACAGGGCGGTACCGGGGAGCTGTTTTTT. Amino acid sequence: CASSEQGGTGELFF.

This chain uses TRBV5-1 with TRBJ2-5, with a possible D match to TRBD1 (5 bases). The CDR3 has 14 residues. Looked up from germline, CDR1 is SGHRS and CDR2 is YFSETQ. V was shortened by 0 bases and J by 3 bases, with 9 bases between the two germline ends. This chain's CDR3 is CASSLGGQKETQYF. CDR3 sequence (DNA): TGCGCCAGCAGCTTGGGGGGCCAAAAAGAGACCCAGTACTTC.

The chain has TRBV3-1 (or the pseudogene TRBV3-2) and TRBJ1-4; D is unresolved. CDR1 and CDR2 from the germline V gene are LGHDT and YNNKEL (reference sequence). The germline V and J ends were trimmed by 0 bases and 0 bases, with 8 bases remaining between them. The CDR3 has 16 residues. CDR3 residues: CASSQDGVPTNEKLFF. CDR3 bases: TGTGCCAGCAGCCAAGATGGGGTCCCAACTAATGAAAAACTGTTTTTT.

The chain is built from TRBV13 and TRBJ1-6; D possibly corresponds to TRBD1 (6 bases). Between the trimmed V and J ends, which lost 4 bases and 8 bases, there was a span of 21 bases. Germline values: CDR1 PRHDT, CDR2 FYEKMQ (reference sequence). This CDR3 is 17 amino acids long. The CDR3 loop is CASSSRTENKVDSPLHF. CDR3 nucleotide sequence: TGTGCCAGCAGCTCCCGGACAGAGAACAAAGTGGATTCACCCCTCCACTTT.

The J gene is TRBJ1-2, the V gene TRBV6-5; unclear D gene. From germline, CDR1 is MNHEY and CDR2 SVGAGI. The CDR3 length is 14 residues. V was cut by 6 bases and J by 0 bases, with 11 bases left in between. DNA of the CDR3: TGTGCCAGCAGCTGGTCAGCCGCTAACTATGGCTACACCTTC. Its translation: CASSWSAANYGYTF.

In this sample, this clone turned up once. The rearrangement links TRBV9 to TRBJ1-5; a possible D gene is TRBD1 (6 bases). Trimming removed 3 bases at V and 5 bases at J, with 12 bases between. The CDR3 runs 14 residues. CDR1 is SGDLS and CDR2 is YYNGEE in the germline V gene. The CDR3 DNA reads as TGTGCCAGCAGCGGAGGGGACATTGATCAGCCCCAGCATTTT. As protein: CASSGGDIDQPQHF.

This clone was found once. This rearrangement joins TRBV19 to TRBJ2-5; possibly TRBD2 for D (6 bases). The V end lost 7 bases, the J end lost 6 bases, and 15 bases lay between the germline ends. The CDR3 has 13 amino acids. CDR1 is LNHDA, CDR2 SQIVND, per germline (reference sequence). CDR3 sequence reads: CASTQTSTQTQYF. CDR3 sequence (DNA): TGTGCCAGTACCCAGACTAGTACGCAGACCCAGTACTTC. The full variable domain, completed using reference TRBV19 and TRBJ2-5, is DGGITQSPKYLFRKEGQNVTLSCEQNLNHDAMYWYRQDPGQGLRLIYYSQIVNDFQKGDIAEGYSVSREKKESFPLTVTSAQKNPTAFYLCASTQTSTQTQYFGPGTRLLVL.